These 2 T cell receptor beta chains were all obtained from the same sample, sequenced in a study of neurological immune-mediated disorders. Each CDR3 protein is one row after TCRdb ran MiXCR on the 5' RACE reads. The data hold about 66,000 distinct CDR3 sequences, with about 3.4% observed a single time. Sequenced: PBMCs. The receptors come from a man between 40 and 49 years old with multiple sclerosis.

The table lists this clonotype with a few counts. A much larger clone lies one base from this, so it may be a read error. Here the CDR3 reads CASSFKAGNEETQYF. CDR3 nucleotides: TGCGCCAGCAGCTTCAAGGCGGGGAACGAAGAGACCCAGTACTTC. The gene calls are TRBV5-1 and TRBJ2-5; a possible D gene is TRBD2 (6 bases). In germline, CDR1 is SGHRS, CDR2 YFSETQ. With 2 bases removed from V and 3 bases from J, the gap between germline ends came to 14 bases. There are 15 residues in the CDR3. The full variable domain, its missing parts supplied by reference TRBV5-1 and TRBJ2-5, is KAGVTQTPRYLIKTRGQQVTLSCSPISGHRSVSWYQQTPGQGLQFLFEYFSETQRNKGNFPGRFSGRQFSNSRSEMNVSTLELGDSALYLCASSFKAGNEETQYFGPGTRLLVL.

This clonotype has at least ten counts. The chain has TRBV29-1 and TRBJ1-2, with D possibly matching TRBD1 (6 bases). Germline assignment: CDR1 SQVTM and CDR2 ANQGSEA. The V gene lost 7 bases and the J gene lost 0 bases, with 12 bases spanning the gap. The CDR3 consists of 13 residues. CDR3: CSAKGQTNYGYTF. In DNA, the CDR3 is TGCAGCGCTAAGGGACAAACTAACTATGGCTACACCTTC.